The rows below give T cell receptor beta chains drawn from one sample of a study of T cell responses to AZD1222 COVID-19 vaccine. TCRdb keeps only in-frame clones here, not all; method: immunoSEQ multiplex PCR. The sample contains some 80,000 clones, 90% of which appear only once. Material: peripheral blood, obtained on day 0 of AZD1222 vaccination. These TCRs come from an adult in good health. CDR3s leave out the opening cysteine and the closing phenylalanine or tryptophan.

cdr3_aa: AMASTDTQY; v_call: TRBV10-3; j_call: TRBJ2-3
cdr3_aa: AWSAQWDSGNTIY; v_call: TRBV30; j_call: TRBJ1-3
cdr3_aa: ASGLGQGGPNSPLH; v_call: TRBV19; j_call: TRBJ1-6
cdr3_aa: ASSPSWASSYNSPLH; v_call: TRBV5-6; j_call: TRBJ1-6
cdr3_aa: ASGWGTGLRGNTIY; v_call: TRBV7-2; j_call: TRBJ1-3
cdr3_aa: ASSLAYREDSPLH; v_call: TRBV11-2; j_call: TRBJ1-6
cdr3_aa: ASRHPGEASYNEQF; v_call: TRBV7-9; j_call: TRBJ2-1
cdr3_aa: ATSRAGGGYGYT; v_call: TRBV15; j_call: TRBJ1-2
cdr3_aa: ASSLTGGTYNSPLH; v_call: TRBV5-6; j_call: TRBJ1-6
cdr3_aa: ASRSSGGQRNTGELF; v_call: TRBV28; j_call: TRBJ2-2
cdr3_aa: ASSPGQRDEQF; v_call: TRBV18; j_call: TRBJ2-1
cdr3_aa: ASSFTDPFNYGYT; v_call: TRBV5-1; j_call: TRBJ1-2
cdr3_aa: ASSQDPRRWPYEQY; v_call: TRBV3-1/TRBV3-2; j_call: TRBJ2-7
cdr3_aa: ASSPGTGMNTEAF; v_call: TRBV3-1/TRBV3-2; j_call: TRBJ1-1
cdr3_aa: ASTHQGNQPQH; v_call: TRBV6-5; j_call: TRBJ1-5
cdr3_aa: ASSLTTNTEAF; v_call: TRBV11-2; j_call: TRBJ1-1
cdr3_aa: ASSLGQIYTGELF; v_call: TRBV27; j_call: TRBJ2-2
cdr3_aa: ATEGGLAGGYEQF; v_call: TRBV28; j_call: TRBJ2-1
cdr3_aa: ASSIAEGVRNSPLH; v_call: TRBV19; j_call: TRBJ1-6
cdr3_aa: SVAASGKETQY; v_call: TRBV29-1; j_call: TRBJ2-5
cdr3_aa: ASSETTGLGYGYT; v_call: TRBV6-2/TRBV6-3; j_call: TRBJ1-2
cdr3_aa: ASSIGPPNTEAF; v_call: TRBV19; j_call: TRBJ1-1
cdr3_aa: ASSPYPGQRNTEAF; v_call: TRBV18; j_call: TRBJ1-1
cdr3_aa: ASSPTGVREQF; v_call: TRBV7-2; j_call: TRBJ2-1
cdr3_aa: ASSFWDREFEPQH; v_call: TRBV6-6; j_call: TRBJ1-5
cdr3_aa: ASRILGGTGIQVGNTEAF; v_call: TRBV5-4; j_call: TRBJ1-1
cdr3_aa: ASSLGHIKETQY; v_call: TRBV28; j_call: TRBJ2-5
cdr3_aa: ASSFGEVNTEAF; v_call: TRBV5-5; j_call: TRBJ1-1
cdr3_aa: ASSESGGAYNEQF; v_call: TRBV6-4; j_call: TRBJ2-1
cdr3_aa: ASALGTEAF; v_call: TRBV12-5; j_call: TRBJ1-1
cdr3_aa: ASSNTSGSYNEQF; v_call: TRBV21-1; j_call: TRBJ2-1
cdr3_aa: AGQGQGRRPLH; v_call: TRBV30; j_call: TRBJ1-6
cdr3_aa: ASSPQGIFNSPLH; v_call: TRBV6-5; j_call: TRBJ1-6
cdr3_aa: ASSPLGFPDEQY; v_call: TRBV9; j_call: TRBJ2-7
cdr3_aa: ASSEQGKFQETQY; v_call: TRBV2; j_call: TRBJ2-5
cdr3_aa: AGIGTSFYNEQF; v_call: TRBV7-9; j_call: TRBJ2-1
cdr3_aa: ASSPLGTGRETQY; v_call: TRBV2; j_call: TRBJ2-5
cdr3_aa: ASDRSMNTEAF; v_call: TRBV2; j_call: TRBJ1-1
cdr3_aa: ATSSARGTGELF; v_call: TRBV15; j_call: TRBJ2-2
cdr3_aa: ASSPGGTGANTEAF; v_call: TRBV28; j_call: TRBJ1-1
cdr3_aa: ASRGLETQY; v_call: TRBV11-2; j_call: TRBJ2-5